In this sample, the clone carrying this T cell receptor beta chain turned up many times. Its specificity is not known. The CDR3 is 14 residues long. The J segment lost 4 bases and the V segment lost 5 bases, leaving 9 bases of the junction unmatched. The germline gives CDR1 DFQATT, CDR2 SNEGSKA (reference sequence). This specimen comes from a study of neurological immune-mediated disorders. The study's findings and limits: The multiple sclerosis repertoire cluster showed no association with any clinical or MRI feature. The authors stated that larger cohorts are needed. The study phylogenetically grouped the repertoires of 18 of 34 multiple sclerosis patients into one related-CDR3 cluster, a possible signature.

5'RACE generated cDNA with 10-nucleotide random UMIs. Every sequencing run generated in excess of 180 million TCR-beta sequences. These sequences covered 15-18 subjects. TCRdb processed the 5' RACE reads anew with MiXCR; each CDR3 protein has one entry. This sample yields tens of thousands of distinct CDR3 sequences, of which under 5.5% are seen a single time; approximately 3.5% belongs to the top ten. The gene calls are TRBV20-1 and TRBJ2-3, with 7 bases aligning to TRBD2. This TCR derives from a woman aged 50 to 65 with multiple sclerosis. The specimen sequenced was PBMCs. The CDR3 protein is CSAPGGGVADTQYF. The DNA of the CDR3 is TGCAGTGCTCCTGGGGGAGGGGTCGCAGATACGCAGTATTTT.